Listed below are T cell receptor beta chains from one sample, sequenced in a study of cytomegalovirus exposure and HLA in healthy donors. Profiled with immunoSEQ multiplex PCR; TCRdb holds only in-frame clones, not every one. This table has 140,000 to 150,000 clones, about 64% appearing once. Material: PBMCs. These TCRs come from a man in his 60s in good health and CMV-seronegative. Both conserved end residues are part of each CDR3. The order of the fields is CDR3 DNA, CDR3 protein, CDR3 length, J gene, V gene, D gene, clone size. A D gene is named only where the DNA matches it firmly. For some rows the clone size is stated as once, few or many, or as a class when expanded; others skip it.

CDR3 DNA: TGTGCCAGCAGGCGCACAGGGCCTGCAACTAATGAAAAACTGTTTTTT; CDR3 protein: CASRRTGPATNEKLFF; CDR3 length: 16; J gene: TRBJ1-4; V gene: TRBV27; D gene: NA; clone size: NA
CDR3 DNA: TGTGCCAGCAGCCTCCTCCTGACTAGCAAGCCGAATGAGCAGTTCTTC; CDR3 protein: CASSLLLTSKPNEQFF; CDR3 length: 16; J gene: TRBJ2-1; V gene: TRBV7-6; D gene: TRBD2; clone size: NA
CDR3 DNA: TGTGCCAGCAGTGAGGGCCCTAGCAATCAGCCCCAGCATTTT; CDR3 protein: CASSEGPSNQPQHF; CDR3 length: 14; J gene: TRBJ1-5; V gene: TRBV6-5; D gene: NA; clone size: NA
CDR3 DNA: TGTGCCAGCAGCCCCGAAACGGCGCTAGCGGGATTCACCGGGGAGCTGTTTTTT; CDR3 protein: CASSPETALAGFTGELFF; CDR3 length: 18; J gene: TRBJ2-2; V gene: TRBV7-9; D gene: TRBD2; clone size: NA
CDR3 DNA: TGTGCCAGCAGCCGGGGGACAGGGACCTACGAGCAGTACTTC; CDR3 protein: CASSRGTGTYEQYF; CDR3 length: 14; J gene: TRBJ2-7; V gene: TRBV4-2; D gene: TRBD1; clone size: NA
CDR3 DNA: TGTGCCAGTATCGGACAGGTTGCCTTCTCTGGGGCCAACGTCCTGACTTTC; CDR3 protein: CASIGQVAFSGANVLTF; CDR3 length: 17; J gene: TRBJ2-6; V gene: TRBV19; D gene: TRBD1; clone size: few
CDR3 DNA: TGTGCCAGCTCACCTAGGGGCGAAAGCTCCTACGAGCAGTACTTC; CDR3 protein: CASSPRGESSYEQYF; CDR3 length: 15; J gene: TRBJ2-7; V gene: TRBV18; D gene: NA; clone size: NA
CDR3 DNA: TGTGCCAGCAGTCCGGACAGACACAATGAGCAGTTCTTC; CDR3 protein: CASSPDRHNEQFF; CDR3 length: 13; J gene: TRBJ2-1; V gene: TRBV2; D gene: NA; clone size: NA
CDR3 DNA: TGTGCCAGCAGCTTCTCCGGGACAGGGGGCAATGAGCAGTTCTTC; CDR3 protein: CASSFSGTGGNEQFF; CDR3 length: 15; J gene: TRBJ2-1; V gene: TRBV11-3; D gene: TRBD1; clone size: NA
CDR3 DNA: TGTGCCAGCACCAGGGGGGCGGTCTCCTACAATGAGCAGTTCTTC; CDR3 protein: CASTRGAVSYNEQFF; CDR3 length: 15; J gene: TRBJ2-1; V gene: TRBV2; D gene: NA; clone size: NA
CDR3 DNA: TGTGCCAGCAGCGCTAGGACTAGCGGTAACACCGGGGAGCTGTTTTTT; CDR3 protein: CASSARTSGNTGELFF; CDR3 length: 16; J gene: TRBJ2-2; V gene: TRBV7-6; D gene: TRBD2; clone size: NA
CDR3 DNA: TGTGCCAGCAGGTCTCCGGGACTGGAGAACACTGAAGCTTTCTTT; CDR3 protein: CASRSPGLENTEAFF; CDR3 length: 15; J gene: TRBJ1-1; V gene: TRBV28; D gene: NA; clone size: few
CDR3 DNA: TGTGCCAGTGGGGGGATTAGCACAGATACGCAGTATTTT; CDR3 protein: CASGGISTDTQYF; CDR3 length: 13; J gene: TRBJ2-3; V gene: TRBV6-6; D gene: NA; clone size: NA
CDR3 DNA: TGTGCCAGCAGCCCATGGACAGCTCTGAACACTGAAGCTTTCTTT; CDR3 protein: CASSPWTALNTEAFF; CDR3 length: 15; J gene: TRBJ1-1; V gene: TRBV5-5; D gene: NA; clone size: NA
CDR3 DNA: TGTGCCAGCAGCCCGGAGGGAGGGGGGAGCACTGAAGCTTTCTTT; CDR3 protein: CASSPEGGGSTEAFF; CDR3 length: 15; J gene: TRBJ1-1; V gene: TRBV7-3; D gene: NA; clone size: NA
CDR3 DNA: TGTGCCAGCTCACCGGGGGAGGAGACTAACTATGGCTACACCTTC; CDR3 protein: CASSPGEETNYGYTF; CDR3 length: 15; J gene: TRBJ1-2; V gene: TRBV18; D gene: NA; clone size: NA
CDR3 DNA: TGCGCCAGCAGCCTGACCGGACGGAGGGATGAAAAACTGTTTTTT; CDR3 protein: CASSLTGRRDEKLFF; CDR3 length: 15; J gene: TRBJ1-4; V gene: TRBV5-1; D gene: NA; clone size: NA
CDR3 DNA: TGTGCCAGCAGAAGGACAGTCGAACAGCCCCAGCATTTT; CDR3 protein: CASRRTVEQPQHF; CDR3 length: 13; J gene: TRBJ1-5; V gene: TRBV6-5; D gene: NA; clone size: few
CDR3 DNA: TGTGCCAGCCTGGGGGACAGGGCCAACTATGGCTACACCTTC; CDR3 protein: CASLGDRANYGYTF; CDR3 length: 14; J gene: TRBJ1-2; V gene: TRBV6-1; D gene: TRBD1; clone size: NA
CDR3 DNA: TGTGCCAGCAGCTTTTTTGAGGTCCCCTACGAGCAGTACTTC; CDR3 protein: CASSFFEVPYEQYF; CDR3 length: 14; J gene: TRBJ2-7; V gene: TRBV7-2; D gene: NA; clone size: NA